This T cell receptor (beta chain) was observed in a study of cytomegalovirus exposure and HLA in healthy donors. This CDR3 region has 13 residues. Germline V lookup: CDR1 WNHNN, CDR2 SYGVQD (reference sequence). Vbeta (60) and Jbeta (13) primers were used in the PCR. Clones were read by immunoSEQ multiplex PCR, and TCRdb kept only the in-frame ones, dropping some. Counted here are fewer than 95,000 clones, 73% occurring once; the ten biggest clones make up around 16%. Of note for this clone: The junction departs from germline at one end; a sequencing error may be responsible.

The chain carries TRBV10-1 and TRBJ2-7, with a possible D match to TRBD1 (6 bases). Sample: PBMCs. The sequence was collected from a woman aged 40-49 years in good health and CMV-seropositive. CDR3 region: CASSEGVLDRPNF. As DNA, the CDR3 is TGCGCCAGCAGTGAGGGGGTCCTTGACAGGCCCAACTTC.